What follows are 17 T cell receptor beta chains derived from one specimen sequenced in a study of monozygotic twins with inflammatory bowel disease (dated by TCRdb to between 2018 and 2021). The protocol used for the library was 5' RACE. The sequencer was an Illumina HiSeq 2500. After TCRdb reprocessed the reads, each CDR3 protein sequence was kept as one row, without DNA. The table kept for this sample lists approximately 330,000 distinct CDR3 sequences. The leading ten clones occupy approximately 2% of the sample. The sequenced sample consisted of blood. Receptors originate from a human donor with ulcerative colitis or Crohn's disease, or a healthy co-twin of an affected twin (not recorded which).

The chain couples TRBV11-3 to TRBJ2-2; TCRdb selects TRBD1, and the lack of DNA leaves this call unchecked. This CDR3 region has 14 residues. The germline V gene encodes CDR1 SGHNT and CDR2 YENEEA. The chain's CDR3 is CASSSDGGTGELFF.

The rearrangement uses TRBV6-1 and TRBJ1-2; TCRdb outputs TRBD1, but without DNA this stays unchecked. Germline lookup yields CDR1 MNHNS and CDR2 SASEGT. The CDR3 is 14 residues long. CDR3 sequence reads: CASSETGSTYGYTF.

J is TRBJ2-5 and V is TRBV5-1; TCRdb indicates TRBD2, and absent DNA this call remains unverified. In germline, CDR1 is SGHRS, CDR2 YFSETQ. This CDR3 comprises 13 residues. The CDR3 reads CASSHRGQETQYF.

The chain is built from TRBV27 and TRBJ1-5; TCRdb returns TRBD1, unconfirmable since there is no DNA. This CDR3 contains 14 residues. Looked up from germline, CDR1 is MNHEY and CDR2 is SMNVEV (reference sequence). The CDR3 sequence is CASSPDRSNQPQHF.

This chain joins TRBV9 and TRBJ2-3. The CDR3 consists of 15 residues. Germline CDR1 and CDR2: SGDLS and YYNGEE. CDR3 sequence reads: CASSVATPGTDTQYF.

The chain uses TRBV15 and TRBJ2-7. This CDR3 has 15 residues. Germline loops: CDR1 LNHNV, CDR2 YYDKDF (reference sequence). The CDR3 protein is CATSRDPTSAYEQYF.

This rearrangement joins TRBV10-3 to TRBJ2-2; as DNA is missing, the TRBD2 call by TCRdb cannot be tested. From germline, CDR1 is ENHRY and CDR2 SYGVKD. The CDR3 extends over 14 amino acids. The CDR3 here is CAIKPGTSTGELFF.

The chain carries TRBV4-1 and TRBJ2-7; there is no DNA to check the TCRdb D call of TRBD2. The length of the CDR3 is 14 residues. The germline V gene has CDR1 MGHRA and CDR2 YSYEKL. The CDR3 sequence is CASSQPGGGGEQYF.

The chain links TRBV27 to TRBJ1-2. CDR1 MNHEY and CDR2 SMNVEV come from the germline V gene (reference sequence). The CDR3 sequence is 14 residues long. CDR3 region: CASSPLSEFYGYTF.

The chain is built from TRBV7-2 and TRBJ1-5. CDR3 length equals 14 residues. CDR1 is SGHTA, CDR2 FQGNSA, per germline. The CDR3 is CASSFRESNQPQHF.

The CDR3 loop is CASSRQPLPLANYGYTF. The chain employs TRBV4-1 and TRBJ1-2. The germline gives CDR1 MGHRA, CDR2 YSYEKL. This CDR3 has 17 amino acids.

J is TRBJ1-4 and V is TRBV2; no DNA is available, so the TRBD1 call from TCRdb remains unchecked. The CDR3 length is 12 residues. Germline loops: CDR1 SNHLY, CDR2 FYNNEI. Here the CDR3 reads CASATGIEKLFF.

J is TRBJ2-6 and V is TRBV4-3; the TCRdb D gene call, TRBD2, has no DNA to confirm it. There are 17 residues in the CDR3. CDR1 and CDR2 (germline): LGHNA, YSLEER. Here the CDR3 reads CASSQDAGFSGANVLTF.

The chain has TRBV5-5 and TRBJ2-2. The CDR3 runs 14 residues. Germline V CDR1 and CDR2: SGHKS, YYEKEE (reference sequence). This CDR3 reads CASSLRLYTGELFF.

The rearrangement joins TRBV5-1 to TRBJ2-7; TCRdb gives TRBD1 as the D gene, but with no DNA this cannot be confirmed. Looked up from germline, CDR1 is SGHRS and CDR2 is YFSETQ. CDR3 length: 13 residues. The CDR3 reads CASSIGQGGEQYF.

V is TRBV12-3 or TRBV12-4 and J is TRBJ2-2; TCRdb designates TRBD2, a call that cannot be tested without DNA. The CDR3 loop spans 13 amino acids. CDR3 sequence reads: CASSPFSPGELFF.

This chain uses TRBV27 with TRBJ2-3. This CDR3 is 13 amino acids long. CDR1 and CDR2 from the germline V gene are MNHEY and SMNVEV (reference sequence). The CDR3 sequence is CASSTLGPDTQYF.